The 7 T cell receptor beta chains reported below all come from one sample, sequenced in a study of cytomegalovirus exposure and HLA in healthy donors. The PCR ran on 60 Vbeta and 13 Jbeta primers. Method: immunoSEQ multiplex PCR; TCRdb's copy keeps in-frame clones and lacks some. Altogether 150,000 to 200,000 clones are present, around three quarters being singletons, with the ten largest covering 0.95% to 1.1%. Material: PBMCs. The receptors originated from a middle-aged woman in good health and CMV-seronegative.

The chain couples TRBV19 to TRBJ2-1, with 10 bases identical to TRBD2. This CDR3 is built from 20 residues. Trimming removed 3 bases from V and 1 base from J; junction bases left unmatched: 15. Germline values: CDR1 LNHDA, CDR2 SQIVND (reference sequence). The CDR3 DNA sequence: TGTGCCAGTAGTATTAGGCGGGCTAGCGGGAGAAAGGAATCCTACAATGAGCAGTTCTTC. Translated: CASSIRRASGRKESYNEQFF.

CDR3 in DNA: TGCGCCAGCAGCCAAGGGGAGGGGGTCGGTGGCTACACCTTC. It translates to CASSQGEGVGGYTF. V usage is TRBV4-1 and J usage is TRBJ1-2; TRBD1 might be the D (6 bases). With 1 base removed from V and 7 bases from J, the gap between germline ends came to 13 bases. CDR3 length: 14 amino acids. The germline CDR1 and CDR2 sequences are MGHRA and YSYEKL.

V and J are TRBV30 and TRBJ1-5, with 7 positions matching TRBD1. There are 14 residues in the CDR3. CDR1 is GTSNPN and CDR2 is SVGIG in the germline V gene (reference sequence). The V segment lost 4 bases and the J segment 4 bases; nucleotides outside the gene matches: 7. The chain's CDR3 is CAWKRGLRNQPQHF. The CDR3 coding sequence is TGTGCCTGGAAAAGGGGGCTGAGGAATCAGCCCCAGCATTTT.

This sequence joins TRBV28 and TRBJ1-5; 7 bases are shared with TRBD1. The CDR3 spans 14 residues. The germline CDR1 and CDR2 sequences are MDHEN and SYDVKM. Unmatched junction bases numbered 11, after V lost 10 bases and J lost 5 bases. As DNA, the CDR3 is TGTGCCATTGAGGGGGCGCGTTGGGATCAGCCCCAGCATTTT. This sequence encodes CAIEGARWDQPQHF.

This chain uses TRBV27 with TRBJ1-4; 9 bases match TRBD1. The CDR3 loop spans 14 amino acids. In germline, CDR1 is MNHEY, CDR2 SMNVEV (reference sequence). J was trimmed by 8 bases and V by 1 base; bases with no gene match: 2. CDR3 loop: CASSLFGQGEKLFF. DNA of the CDR3: TGTGCCAGCAGTTTATTTGGACAGGGGGAAAAACTGTTTTTT.

V and J are TRBV5-5 and TRBJ2-1, with 13 positions matching TRBD2. This CDR3 contains 17 residues. J lost 7 bases, V lost 5 bases, and 12 bases had no gene match. In germline, CDR1 is SGHKS, CDR2 YYEKEE (reference sequence). The CDR3 reads CASSRTSGRGVANEQFF. CDR3 coding DNA: TGTGCCAGCAGTCGAACTAGCGGGAGGGGGGTCGCGAATGAGCAGTTCTTC.

The chain joins TRBV28 to TRBJ1-1, with a weak D call TRBD1 (5 bases). The V and J ends lost 5 bases and 1 base respectively, with 8 bases between them. Germline CDR1 reads MDHEN; CDR2 reads SYDVKM. The CDR3 has 13 amino acids. In nucleotides, the CDR3 is TGTGCCAGCAGTCGACAGCCGAACACTGAAGCTTTCTTT. The encoded protein is CASSRQPNTEAFF.